The 11 T cell receptor beta chains reported below all come from one sample, sequenced in a study of blood T cell repertoires in COVID-19. Generated by immunoSEQ multiplex PCR, the TCRdb table keeps only in-frame clones and is missing some. There are under 300,000 clones in the sample; 70% to 90% occur only once, and approximately 2.3% lies in the top ten. The sequencing input was PBMCs or T cells enriched from blood (not recorded which). The receptor source for this set is a woman aged 40 to 49 with acute COVID-19.

The chain couples TRBV2 to TRBJ1-5, with D tentatively TRBD1 (6 bases). Deletions cut 0 bases from V and 7 bases from J, with 10 bases between. The CDR3 runs to 14 residues. Germline CDR1 is SNHLY and CDR2 is FYNNEI. In nucleotides, the CDR3 is TGTGCCAGCAGTGAAGCTCAGGGGAGCCAGCCCCAGCATTTT. Amino acids: CASSEAQGSQPQHF.

This chain joins TRBV3-1 (or the pseudogene TRBV3-2) and TRBJ2-5; 7 bases are shared with TRBD1. This CDR3 is 18 amino acids long. Germline V CDR1 and CDR2: LGHDT, YNNKEL (reference sequence). The V gene end was trimmed by 0 bases and the J gene end by 3 bases; junction bases not matched to a gene: 13. CDR3 bases: TGTGCCAGCAGCCAAGATCGAGGGGGCAAATCGAAAAAAGAGACCCAGTACTTC. Its protein product is CASSQDRGGKSKKETQYF.

The chain employs TRBV5-1 and TRBJ1-4, with 8 bases fitting TRBD1. This CDR3 is built from 14 residues. V gave up 6 bases and J gave up 6 bases; unmatched junction bases: 7. CDR1 is SGHRS, CDR2 YFSETQ, per germline. CDR3 residues: CASTRQGKDEKLFF. CDR3 nucleotides: TGCGCCAGCACCAGACAGGGGAAGGATGAAAAACTGTTTTTT.

The V gene is TRBV4-3, the J gene TRBJ1-2, with D unclear. The CDR3 has 14 amino acids. Deletions cut 0 bases from V and 6 bases from J, with 11 bases between. Germline V gene lookup returns CDR1 LGHNA and CDR2 YSLEER. The CDR3 sequence: CASSQDPRAHGYTF. In nucleotides, the CDR3 is TGCGCCAGCAGCCAAGATCCGAGGGCCCATGGCTACACCTTC.

This chain links TRBV7-2 with TRBJ1-4; no reliable D call. Germline lookup yields CDR1 SGHTA and CDR2 FQGNSA. With 1 base removed from V and 3 bases from J, the gap between germline ends came to 9 bases. The CDR3 length is 15 residues. This chain's CDR3 is CASSLGGVPNEKLFF. The CDR3 DNA is TGTGCCAGCAGCTTAGGCGGAGTCCCTAATGAAAAACTGTTTTTT.

This clone appeared once. This chain uses TRBV5-6 with TRBJ1-4, with TRBD1 as a possible D gene (6 bases). CDR3 length: 14 amino acids. The germline V gene has CDR1 SGHDT and CDR2 YYEEEE. The ends were cut back, 5 bases at V and 7 bases at J, with 15 bases in the middle. This CDR3 reads CASRSGTRREKLFF. DNA of the CDR3: TGTGCCAGCAGATCCGGGACAAGACGTGAAAAACTGTTTTTT. The full variable domain, completed using reference TRBV5-6 and TRBJ1-4, is DAGVTQSPTHLIKTRGQQVTLRCSPKSGHDTVSWYQQALGQGPQFIFQYYEEEERQRGNFPDRFSGHQFPNYSSELNVNALLLGDSALYLCASRSGTRREKLFFGSGTQLSVL.

V is TRBV15 and J is TRBJ2-3; 10 bases align to TRBD1. Germline loops: CDR1 LNHNV, CDR2 YYDKDF (reference sequence). There are 13 residues in the CDR3. With V trimmed by 5 bases and J by 4 bases, 0 bases remained unmatched. The CDR3 bases are TGTGCCACCAGCGGACAGGGGGCAGATACGCAGTATTTT. It specifies CATSGQGADTQYF.

A single count supports this clone. V is TRBV7-9 and J is TRBJ1-4, with D perhaps TRBD1 (5 bases). The CDR3 spans 17 residues. The germline V gene encodes CDR1 SEHNR and CDR2 FQNEAQ (reference sequence). V was cut by 5 bases and J by 8 bases, with 24 bases left in between. The CDR3 protein is CASSRSIRQLKAEKLFF. The CDR3 DNA reads as TGTGCCAGCAGCCGGTCCATACGACAGTTAAAGGCGGAAAAACTGTTTTTT.

V usage is TRBV20-1 and J usage is TRBJ1-4; D is uncertain. Germline lookup yields CDR1 DFQATT and CDR2 SNEGSKA (reference sequence). This CDR3 has 12 residues. Deletions cut 3 bases from V and 7 bases from J, with 9 bases between. The chain's CDR3 is CSASPRGEKLFF. The CDR3 DNA follows: TGCAGTGCTAGTCCTCGGGGTGAAAAACTGTTTTTT.

A single count supports this clone. The V call is TRBV2, the J call TRBJ1-2; weak D call: TRBD1 (6 bases). The CDR3 is 12 amino acids. Germline lookup yields CDR1 SNHLY and CDR2 FYNNEI. V was pared by 7 bases and J by 8 bases, with 14 bases between. The CDR3 DNA sequence: TGTGCCAGCATGCTGGACAGTGGGGGCTACACCTTC. Encoded protein: CASMLDSGGYTF.

As regards this clone: In the same sample, other DNA sequences code for this CDR3. The chain couples TRBV5-1 to TRBJ2-2; the D gene is possibly TRBD1 (7 bases). Trimming removed 1 base at V and 5 bases at J, with 9 bases between. The CDR3 spans 14 residues. Per the germline V gene, CDR1 is SGHRS and CDR2 is YFSETQ. CDR3 loop: CASSLQGGTGELFF. In DNA form, the CDR3 reads TGCGCCAGCAGCTTGCAGGGGGGAACCGGGGAGCTGTTTTTT.